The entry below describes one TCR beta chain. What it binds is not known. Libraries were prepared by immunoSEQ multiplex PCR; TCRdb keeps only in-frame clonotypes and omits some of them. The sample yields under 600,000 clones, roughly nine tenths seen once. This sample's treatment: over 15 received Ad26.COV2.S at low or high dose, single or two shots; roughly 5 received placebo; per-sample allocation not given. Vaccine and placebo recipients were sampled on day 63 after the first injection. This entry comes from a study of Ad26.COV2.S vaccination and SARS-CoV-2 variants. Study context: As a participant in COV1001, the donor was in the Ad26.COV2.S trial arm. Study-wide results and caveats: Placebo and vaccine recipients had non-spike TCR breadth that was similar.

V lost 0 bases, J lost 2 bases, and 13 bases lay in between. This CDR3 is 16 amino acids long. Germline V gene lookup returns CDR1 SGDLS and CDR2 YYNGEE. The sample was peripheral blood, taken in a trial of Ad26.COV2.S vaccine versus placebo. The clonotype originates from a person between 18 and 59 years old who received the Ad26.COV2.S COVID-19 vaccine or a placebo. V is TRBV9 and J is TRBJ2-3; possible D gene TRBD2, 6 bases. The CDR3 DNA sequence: TGTGCCAGCAGCGTAGTAGAGGGAGGTCCCACAGATACGCAGTATTTT. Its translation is CASSVVEGGPTDTQYF.